The entry below describes one T cell receptor beta chain. Antigen unknown. The data were obtained in a study of blood T cells in healthy people across ages. Looked up from germline, CDR1 is SQVTM and CDR2 is ANQGSEA. Germline trimming cut 4 bases from V and 5 bases from J; bases unmatched to any gene: 5. The CDR3 is made up of 14 amino acids. Primed by a sample-barcoded 5' primer and a J-beta primer mix, a second PCR proceeded for about 6 to 12 cycles. A tag from a template-switch adaptor with 12 random nucleotides marked each cDNA molecule. TCRdb re-called the 5' RACE reads through MiXCR, storing one row per CDR3 protein. The sample includes 1.8 million or so distinct CDR3 sequences, 35% to 50% seen only once; the top ten take under 30%. Study results and caveats: PBMC samples, being unsorted, prevented any conclusive comparison of naive and antigen-experienced cells.

Each donor was a healthy Caucasian individual from Russia, aged about 6 to 95. Sequenced: blood. The sequence was collected from a human donor in good health. The gene calls are TRBV29-1 and TRBJ2-3, with 11 bases that match TRBD2. In DNA, the CDR3 is TGCAGCGTTGGGGCTAGCGGGGGGTTAGATACGCAGTATTTT. Translating it yields CSVGASGGLDTQYF.